These 23 T cell receptor beta chains came from one sample sequenced in a study of T cell responses to AZD1222 COVID-19 vaccine. Only in-frame clones appear in the TCRdb table, and some are missing; sequencing was by immunoSEQ multiplex PCR. The table records 90,000 to 100,000 clones, about 88% of them present only once. Sequencing was performed on peripheral blood, taken 28 days after the second AZD1222 dose. Every receptor here comes from an adult who received the AZD1222 COVID-19 vaccine.

V usage is TRBV5-1 and J usage is TRBJ2-2; 7 nucleotides match TRBD2. Germline loops: CDR1 SGHRS, CDR2 YFSETQ. Trimming cost V 4 bases and J 1 base; bases outside gene matches: 10. The CDR3 consists of 17 residues. The CDR3 protein is CASSILAVAGNTGELFF. CDR3 DNA sequence: TGCGCCAGCAGCATCCTAGCTGTAGCGGGGAACACCGGGGAGCTGTTTTTT.

This rearrangement joins TRBV7-3 to TRBJ2-1, with 12 bases aligning to TRBD2. CDR3 length: 16 residues. From germline, CDR1 is SGHTA and CDR2 FQGTGA. V lost 2 bases, J lost 4 bases, and 3 bases stayed unmatched. CDR3 sequence reads: CASSLSGLAGYNEQFF. The CDR3 nucleotides read TGTGCCAGCAGCTTATCGGGACTAGCGGGTTACAATGAGCAGTTCTTC.

The chain combines TRBV18 with TRBJ1-2; 7 bases line up with TRBD1. The CDR3 extends over 16 amino acids. Looked up from germline, CDR1 is KGHSH and CDR2 is LQKENI. J was trimmed by 3 bases and V by 2 bases; bases with no gene match: 9. CDR3 protein: CASSPGTGTVHYGYTF. CDR3 DNA sequence: TGTGCCAGCTCACCAGGAACCGGGACAGTACACTATGGCTACACCTTC.

The chain has TRBV2 and TRBJ2-7, with D unresolved. There are 12 residues in the CDR3. The germline CDR1 and CDR2 sequences are SNHLY and FYNNEI. Between the trimmed V and J ends, which lost 3 bases and 0 bases, there was a span of 3 bases. The CDR3 DNA reads TGTGCCAGCAGTGACGCCTCCTACGAGCAGTACTTC. This encodes CASSDASYEQYF.

The V and J genes are TRBV11-3 and TRBJ2-2; 14 nucleotides match TRBD2. Per germline, CDR1 SGHNT and CDR2 YENEEA. V shed 3 bases, J shed 2 bases, and the junction held 5 bases outside the gene matches. The CDR3 has 18 residues. CDR3 protein: CASSFYGLAGGNTGELFF. CDR3 bases: TGTGCCAGCAGCTTCTACGGACTAGCGGGAGGAAACACCGGGGAGCTGTTTTTT.

The chain links TRBV10-3 to TRBJ2-6; D may match TRBD1 or TRBD2 (6 bases each). In germline, CDR1 is ENHRY, CDR2 SYGVKD. Trimming shortened V by 4 bases and J by 0 bases, and 22 bases separated the two germline ends. The CDR3 contains 20 residues. CDR3 in DNA: TGTGCCATCAGTGGGGAACGGGGGCAGGGGATGGTCTCTGGGGCCAACGTCCTGACTTTC. It is translated as CAISGERGQGMVSGANVLTF.

There are a few counts of this clone. The chain carries TRBV7-3 and TRBJ1-1; unclear D gene. Germline V gene sequence: CDR1 SGHTA, CDR2 FQGTGA. The CDR3 has 13 amino acids. V lost 1 base to trimming and J lost 0 bases, with 3 bases between them. In DNA form, the CDR3 reads TGTGCCAGCAGCTTAAGCGTGAACACTGAAGCTTTCTTT. It encodes CASSLSVNTEAFF.

The V call is TRBV7-6, the J call TRBJ1-4, with TRBD1 matching over 11 bases. The V gene's germline CDR1 is SGHVS and CDR2 FNYEAQ. The CDR3 has 16 amino acids. J lost 8 bases, V lost 2 bases, and 7 bases had no gene match. Here the CDR3 DNA reads TGTGCCAGCAGCTTATGGACAGGGGGCAGAAGGGAAAAACTGTTTTTT. The encoded protein is CASSLWTGGRREKLFF.

This clone was recorded only once. The J gene is TRBJ2-7, the V gene TRBV11-2, with D hard to call. Trimming left V 1 base short and J 0 bases short, with 10 bases between. The germline gives CDR1 SGHAT, CDR2 FQNNGV. This CDR3 comprises 15 residues. The CDR3 DNA follows: TGTGCCAGCAGCTTAGGCGCGGTCAACTCCTACGAGCAGTACTTC. As protein: CASSLGAVNSYEQYF.

The rearrangement joins TRBV29-1 to TRBJ2-2; TRBD1 is a possible D gene (6 bases). Trimming stripped 0 bases from V and 6 bases from J, with 14 bases between. In germline, CDR1 is SQVTM, CDR2 ANQGSEA. CDR3 length equals 15 residues. The CDR3 region has the DNA TGCAGCGTTGAAGATCCCACAGGGTTTGCCGGGGAGCTGTTTTTT. It codes for CSVEDPTGFAGELFF.

The J gene is TRBJ1-1, the V gene TRBV7-2, with 8 nucleotides matching TRBD1. The ends lost 5 bases at V and 4 bases at J; junction bases unmatched: 9. The germline gives CDR1 SGHTA, CDR2 FQGNSA. This CDR3 contains 15 residues. In DNA form, the CDR3 reads TGTGCCAGCAGCCCCCCCCGACAGGGGAGCACTGAAGCTTTCTTT. Protein product: CASSPPRQGSTEAFF.

The V gene is TRBV28, the J gene TRBJ2-7; D may correspond to TRBD1 or TRBD2 (5 bases each). V dropped 4 bases and J dropped 4 bases, with 20 bases sitting between them. CDR3 length equals 16 residues. Per germline, CDR1 MDHEN and CDR2 SYDVKM. The CDR3 DNA reads TGTGCCAGCAGTTCCAGCGGATCAGGGATGTTTTACGAGCAGTACTTC. Translation: CASSSSGSGMFYEQYF.

A few counts support this clone. This sequence joins TRBV19 and TRBJ1-5; 7 bases fit TRBD1. Per the germline V gene, CDR1 is LNHDA and CDR2 is SQIVND (reference sequence). J gave up 3 bases and V 5 bases, and 7 bases lay outside the gene matches. This CDR3 has 15 residues. The CDR3 loop reads CASSPTGVYNQPQHF. As DNA, the CDR3 is TGTGCCAGTAGTCCAACAGGGGTTTACAATCAGCCCCAGCATTTT.

This clone appeared once. The rearrangement joins TRBV5-6 to TRBJ2-7; TRBD2 aligns across 7 bases. The V and J ends lost 3 bases and 3 bases, in that order; junction bases with no gene match: 6. The V gene's germline CDR1 is SGHDT and CDR2 YYEEEE. CDR3 size: 14 residues. CDR3 in amino acids: CASSSRSGIYEQYF. In DNA, the CDR3 is TGTGCCAGCAGCTCCAGGAGCGGGATCTACGAGCAGTACTTC. Combining the CDR3 with reference TRBV5-6 and TRBJ2-7 gives the whole variable domain DAGVTQSPTHLIKTRGQQVTLRCSPKSGHDTVSWYQQALGQGPQFIFQYYEEEERQRGNFPDRFSGHQFPNYSSELNVNALLLGDSALYLCASSSRSGIYEQYFGPGTRLTVT.

This chain connects TRBV6-5 to TRBJ1-4; TRBD1 might be the D (5 bases). The CDR3 extends over 12 amino acids. With 11 bases removed from V and 8 bases from J, the gap between germline ends came to 15 bases. CDR1 is MNHEY and CDR2 is SVGAGI in the germline V gene. CDR3 DNA sequence: TGTGCCGCCAAGTTCGGGGGAGAAAAACTGTTTTTT. It encodes CAAKFGGEKLFF.

The V gene is TRBV29-1, the J gene TRBJ2-5; D is undetermined. Germline assignment: CDR1 SQVTM and CDR2 ANQGSEA. CDR3 size: 11 residues. Trimming left V 3 bases short and J 6 bases short, with 8 bases between. CDR3 in DNA: TGCAGCGTTGAGGCCTACCAGACCCAGTACTTC. It is translated as CSVEAYQTQYF.

J is TRBJ2-1 and V is TRBV6-5, with D uncertain. This CDR3 has 12 residues. Germline V gene data show CDR1 as MNHEY and CDR2 as SVGAGI. V dropped 5 bases and J dropped 10 bases, with 12 bases sitting between them. This CDR3 reads CASSNPNGEQFF. In DNA form, the CDR3 reads TGTGCCAGCAGTAATCCAAACGGGGAGCAGTTCTTC.

V is TRBV3-1 (or the pseudogene TRBV3-2) and J is TRBJ2-5; D ambiguous. Germline CDR1 reads LGHDT; CDR2 reads YNNKEL (reference sequence). V was cut by 4 bases and J by 2 bases, with 17 bases left in between. This CDR3 is 16 amino acids long. CDR3 DNA: TGTGCCAGCAGCCGCCAAGATTTATGGCAGCAAGAGACCCAGTACTTC. The encoded protein is CASSRQDLWQQETQYF.

V is TRBV7-9 and J is TRBJ2-1; possibly TRBD1 for D (6 bases). This CDR3 has 15 residues. Germline V CDR1 and CDR2: SEHNR, FQNEAQ (reference sequence). Deletions cut 5 bases from V and 5 bases from J, with 16 bases between. The CDR3 is CASSRGQGFDNEQFF. The CDR3 nucleotides read TGTGCCAGCAGCCGCGGGCAGGGGTTTGACAATGAGCAGTTCTTC.

The V and J genes are TRBV6-6 and TRBJ2-1, with 10 bases matching TRBD1. CDR3 size: 15 residues. Germline trimming cut 5 bases from V and 5 bases from J; bases unmatched to any gene: 6. The V gene's germline CDR1 is MNHNY and CDR2 SVGAGI (reference sequence). CDR3 amino acids: CASSPETGGHNEQFF. DNA of the CDR3: TGTGCCAGCAGTCCAGAGACAGGGGGCCACAATGAGCAGTTCTTC.

The CDR3 loop reads CASSQGSVSNQPQHF. CDR3 DNA sequence: TGTGCCAGCAGCCAAGGGAGCGTTAGCAATCAGCCCCAGCATTTT. This chain joins TRBV3-1 (or the pseudogene TRBV3-2) and TRBJ1-5, with D uncertain. Germline values: CDR1 LGHDT, CDR2 YNNKEL (reference sequence). The CDR3 consists of 15 residues. V lost 1 base and J lost 0, with 7 bases in between.

The chain joins TRBV19 to TRBJ2-7, with TRBD2 matching over 7 bases. The V gene end was trimmed by 5 bases and the J gene end by 2 bases; junction bases not matched to a gene: 6. The CDR3 covers 14 residues. Looked up from germline, CDR1 is LNHDA and CDR2 is SQIVND (reference sequence). The CDR3 sequence: CASSEIAGAYEQYF. CDR3 nucleotide sequence: TGTGCCAGTAGTGAAATAGCGGGCGCCTACGAGCAGTACTTC.

This chain connects TRBV10-3 to TRBJ2-2; tentatively, D is TRBD2 (6 bases). The CDR3 consists of 16 residues. The V end was cut by 0 bases, the J end by 2 bases, with 10 bases between. CDR1 is ENHRY, CDR2 SYGVKD, per germline. CDR3: CAISESMGLNTGELFF. The DNA for the CDR3 is TGTGCCATCAGTGAGTCAATGGGACTTAACACCGGGGAGCTGTTTTTT.